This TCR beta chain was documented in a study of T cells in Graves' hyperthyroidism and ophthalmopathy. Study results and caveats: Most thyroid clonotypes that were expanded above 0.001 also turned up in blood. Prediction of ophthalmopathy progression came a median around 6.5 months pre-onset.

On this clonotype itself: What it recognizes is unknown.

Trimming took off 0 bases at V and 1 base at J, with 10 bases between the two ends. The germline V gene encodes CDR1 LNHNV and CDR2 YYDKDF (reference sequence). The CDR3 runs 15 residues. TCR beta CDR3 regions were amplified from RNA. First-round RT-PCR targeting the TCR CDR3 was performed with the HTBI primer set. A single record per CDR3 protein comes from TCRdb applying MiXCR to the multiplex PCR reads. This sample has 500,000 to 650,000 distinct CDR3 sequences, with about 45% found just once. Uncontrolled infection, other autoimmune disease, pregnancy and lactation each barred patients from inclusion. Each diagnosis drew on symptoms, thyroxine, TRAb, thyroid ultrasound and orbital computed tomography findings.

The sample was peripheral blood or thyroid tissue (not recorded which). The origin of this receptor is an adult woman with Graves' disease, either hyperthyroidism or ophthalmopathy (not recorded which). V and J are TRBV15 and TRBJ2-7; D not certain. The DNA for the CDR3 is TGTGCCACCAGCAGAGAACAGAGCGCGTCCTACGAGCAGTACTTC. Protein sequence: CATSREQSASYEQYF.